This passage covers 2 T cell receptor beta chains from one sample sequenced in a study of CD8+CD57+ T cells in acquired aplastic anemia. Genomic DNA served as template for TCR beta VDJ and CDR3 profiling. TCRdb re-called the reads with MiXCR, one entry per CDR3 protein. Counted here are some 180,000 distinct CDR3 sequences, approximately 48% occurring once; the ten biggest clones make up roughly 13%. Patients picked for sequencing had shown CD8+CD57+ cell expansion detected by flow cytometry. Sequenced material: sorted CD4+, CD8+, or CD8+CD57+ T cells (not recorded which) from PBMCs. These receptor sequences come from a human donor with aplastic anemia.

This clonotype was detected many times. CDR3 sequence reads: CASSHGGINSPLHF. The CDR3 DNA reads as TGTGCCAGCAGCCATGGCGGAATTAATTCACCCCTCCACTTT. The genes are TRBV3-1 and TRBJ1-6, with D unclear. V was cut by 3 bases and J by 6 bases, with 9 bases left in between. The CDR3 is made up of 14 amino acids. Germline CDR1 and CDR2: LGHDT and YNNKEL (reference sequence).

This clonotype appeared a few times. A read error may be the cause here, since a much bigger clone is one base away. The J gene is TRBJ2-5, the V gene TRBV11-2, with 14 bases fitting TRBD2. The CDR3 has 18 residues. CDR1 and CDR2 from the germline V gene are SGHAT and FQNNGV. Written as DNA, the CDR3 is TGTGCCAGCAGCTTCCGGACTAGCGGGGGGCCTTACCAAGAGACCCAGTGCTTC. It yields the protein CASSFRTSGGPYQETQCF.